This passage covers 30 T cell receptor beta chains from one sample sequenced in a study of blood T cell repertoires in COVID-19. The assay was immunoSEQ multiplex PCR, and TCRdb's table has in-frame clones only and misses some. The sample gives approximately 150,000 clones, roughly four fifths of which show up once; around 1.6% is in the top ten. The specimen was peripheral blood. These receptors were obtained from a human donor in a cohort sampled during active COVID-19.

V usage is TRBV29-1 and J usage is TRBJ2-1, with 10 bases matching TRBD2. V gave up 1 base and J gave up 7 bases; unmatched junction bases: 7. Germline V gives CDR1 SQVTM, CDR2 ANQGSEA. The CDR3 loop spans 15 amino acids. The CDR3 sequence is CSVEGLAGVRNEQFF. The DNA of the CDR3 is TGCAGCGTTGAAGGCCTAGCGGGAGTCAGGAATGAGCAGTTCTTC.

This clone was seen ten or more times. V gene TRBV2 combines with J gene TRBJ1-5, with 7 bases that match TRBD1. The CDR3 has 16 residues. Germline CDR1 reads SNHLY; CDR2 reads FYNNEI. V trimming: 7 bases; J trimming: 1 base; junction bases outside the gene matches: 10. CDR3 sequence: CASTPQGGRSNQPQHF. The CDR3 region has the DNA TGTGCCAGCACCCCCCAGGGGGGCCGAAGCAATCAGCCCCAGCATTTT.

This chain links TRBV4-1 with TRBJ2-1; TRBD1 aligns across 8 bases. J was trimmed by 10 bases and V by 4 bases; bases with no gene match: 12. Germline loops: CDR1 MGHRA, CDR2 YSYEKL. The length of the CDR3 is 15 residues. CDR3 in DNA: TGCGCCAGCAGCCGGTACGAGGACAGGGTCGAGGAGCAGTTCTTC. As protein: CASSRYEDRVEEQFF.

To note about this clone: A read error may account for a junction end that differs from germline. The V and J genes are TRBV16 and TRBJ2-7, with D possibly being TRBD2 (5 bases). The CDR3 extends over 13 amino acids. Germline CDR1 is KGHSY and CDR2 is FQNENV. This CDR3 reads CASNQHYGDEQYF. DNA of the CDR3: TGTGCCAGCAACCAACACTACGGGGACGAGCAGTACTTC.

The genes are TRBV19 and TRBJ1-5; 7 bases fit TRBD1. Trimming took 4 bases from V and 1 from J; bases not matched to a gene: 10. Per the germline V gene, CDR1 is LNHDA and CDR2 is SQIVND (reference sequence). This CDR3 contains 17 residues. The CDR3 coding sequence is TGTGCCAGTAGTACCACTAGACAGGGCACGAGCAATCAGCCCCAGCATTTT. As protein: CASSTTRQGTSNQPQHF. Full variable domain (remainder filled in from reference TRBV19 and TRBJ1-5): DGGITQSPKYLFRKEGQNVTLSCEQNLNHDAMYWYRQDPGQGLRLIYYSQIVNDFQKGDIAEGYSVSREKKESFPLTVTSAQKNPTAFYLCASSTTRQGTSNQPQHFGDGTRLSIL.

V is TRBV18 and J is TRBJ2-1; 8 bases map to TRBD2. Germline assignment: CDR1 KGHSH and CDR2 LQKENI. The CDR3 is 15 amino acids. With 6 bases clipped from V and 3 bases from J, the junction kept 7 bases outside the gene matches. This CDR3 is CASSPGSGSYNEQFF. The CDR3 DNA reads TGTGCCAGCTCCCCGGGGAGCGGGAGCTACAATGAGCAGTTCTTC. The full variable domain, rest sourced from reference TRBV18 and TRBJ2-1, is NAGVMQNPRHLVRRRGQEARLRCSPMKGHSHVYWYRQLPEEGLKFMVYLQKENIIDESGMPKERFSAEFPKEGPSILRIQQVVRGDSAAYFCASSPGSGSYNEQFFGPGTRLTVL.

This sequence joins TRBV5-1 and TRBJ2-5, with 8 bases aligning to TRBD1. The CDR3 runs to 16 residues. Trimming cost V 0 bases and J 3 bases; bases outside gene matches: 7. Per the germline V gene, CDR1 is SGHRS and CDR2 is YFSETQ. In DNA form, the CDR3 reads TGCGCCAGCAGCTTGGCCCCGACAGGGGCTAAAGAGACCCAGTACTTC. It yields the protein CASSLAPTGAKETQYF.

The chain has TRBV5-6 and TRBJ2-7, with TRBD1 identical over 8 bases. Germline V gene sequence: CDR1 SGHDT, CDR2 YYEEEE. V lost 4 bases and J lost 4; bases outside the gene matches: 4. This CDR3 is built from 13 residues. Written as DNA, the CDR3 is TGTGCCAGCAGCAGGGACAGGAGTTACGAGCAGTACTTC. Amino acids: CASSRDRSYEQYF.

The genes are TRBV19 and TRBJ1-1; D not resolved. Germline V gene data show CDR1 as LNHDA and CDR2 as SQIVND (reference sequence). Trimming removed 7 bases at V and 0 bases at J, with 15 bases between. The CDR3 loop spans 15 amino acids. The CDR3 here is CASTESGGLNTEAFF. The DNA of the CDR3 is TGTGCCAGTACAGAAAGCGGAGGGCTGAACACTGAAGCTTTCTTT.

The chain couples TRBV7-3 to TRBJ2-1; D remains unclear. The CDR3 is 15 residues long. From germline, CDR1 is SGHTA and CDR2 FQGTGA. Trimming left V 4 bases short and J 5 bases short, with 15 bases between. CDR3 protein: CASSSSPHDNNEQFF. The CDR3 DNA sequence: TGTGCCAGCAGCTCCTCCCCTCACGACAACAATGAGCAGTTCTTC.

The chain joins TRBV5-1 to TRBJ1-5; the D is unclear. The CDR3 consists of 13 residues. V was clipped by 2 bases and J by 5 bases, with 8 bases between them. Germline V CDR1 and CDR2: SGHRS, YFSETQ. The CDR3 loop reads CASSFNTDQPQHF. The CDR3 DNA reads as TGCGCCAGCAGCTTCAACACCGATCAGCCCCAGCATTTT. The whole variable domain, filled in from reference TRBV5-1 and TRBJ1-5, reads KAGVTQTPRYLIKTRGQQVTLSCSPISGHRSVSWYQQTPGQGLQFLFEYFSETQRNKGNFPGRFSGRQFSNSRSEMNVSTLELGDSALYLCASSFNTDQPQHFGDGTRLSIL.

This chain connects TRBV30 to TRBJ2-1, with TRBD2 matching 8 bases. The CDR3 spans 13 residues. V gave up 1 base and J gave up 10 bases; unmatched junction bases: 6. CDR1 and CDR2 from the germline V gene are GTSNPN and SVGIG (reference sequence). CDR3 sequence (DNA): TGTGCCTGGAGTGGGGCGGGAGGTCAGGAGCAGTTCTTC. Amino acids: CAWSGAGGQEQFF.

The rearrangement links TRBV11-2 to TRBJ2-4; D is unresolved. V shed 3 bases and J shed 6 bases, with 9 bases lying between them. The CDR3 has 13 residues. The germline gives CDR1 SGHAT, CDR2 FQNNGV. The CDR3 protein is CASSLGSGNIQYF. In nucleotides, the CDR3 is TGTGCCAGCAGCTTGGGCTCTGGAAACATTCAGTACTTC.

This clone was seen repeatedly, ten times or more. The CDR3 DNA sequence: TGTGCCAGCCCTCTGACTAGCGGGAGTACCGGGGAGCTGTTTTTT. Translated, it gives CASPLTSGSTGELFF. The rearrangement links TRBV6-5 to TRBJ2-2; 12 nucleotides agree with TRBD2. Germline V gene sequence: CDR1 MNHEY, CDR2 SVGAGI. The CDR3 has 15 residues. The V and J ends lost 8 bases and 5 bases, in that order; junction bases with no gene match: 6.

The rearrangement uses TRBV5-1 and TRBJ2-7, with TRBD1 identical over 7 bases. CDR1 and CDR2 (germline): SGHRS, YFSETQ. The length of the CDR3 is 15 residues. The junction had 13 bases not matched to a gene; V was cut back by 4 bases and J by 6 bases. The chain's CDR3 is CASSLLTGKSREQYF. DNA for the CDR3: TGCGCCAGCAGCCTCCTGACAGGGAAAAGTCGCGAGCAGTACTTC. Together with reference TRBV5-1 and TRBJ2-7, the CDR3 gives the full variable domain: KAGVTQTPRYLIKTRGQQVTLSCSPISGHRSVSWYQQTPGQGLQFLFEYFSETQRNKGNFPGRFSGRQFSNSRSEMNVSTLELGDSALYLCASSLLTGKSREQYFGPGTRLTVT.

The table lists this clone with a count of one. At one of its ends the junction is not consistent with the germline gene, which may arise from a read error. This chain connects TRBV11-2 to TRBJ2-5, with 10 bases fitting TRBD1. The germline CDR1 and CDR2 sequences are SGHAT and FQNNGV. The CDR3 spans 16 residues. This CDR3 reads CASSRDRGAVGTTLYF. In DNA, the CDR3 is TGTGCCAGCAGCCGGGACAGGGGAGCAGTGGGGACCACCCTGTACTTC.

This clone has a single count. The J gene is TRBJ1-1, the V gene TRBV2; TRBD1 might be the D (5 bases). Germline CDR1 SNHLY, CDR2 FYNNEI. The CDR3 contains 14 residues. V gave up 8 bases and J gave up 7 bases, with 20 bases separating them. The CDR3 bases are TGTGCCAGCCACCCGCTACGGACGGGGGGTGAAGCTTTCTTT. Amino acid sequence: CASHPLRTGGEAFF.

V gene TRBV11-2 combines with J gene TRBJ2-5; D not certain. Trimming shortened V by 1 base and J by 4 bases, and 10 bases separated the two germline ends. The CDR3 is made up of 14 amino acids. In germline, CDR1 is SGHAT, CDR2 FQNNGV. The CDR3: CASSLVLQRETQYF. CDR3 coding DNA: TGTGCCAGCAGCTTAGTTTTACAGAGAGAGACCCAGTACTTC.

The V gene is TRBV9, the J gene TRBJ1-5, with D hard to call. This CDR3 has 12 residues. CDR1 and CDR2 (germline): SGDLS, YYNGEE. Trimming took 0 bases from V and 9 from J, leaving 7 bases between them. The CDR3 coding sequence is TGTGCCAGCAGCGTAGTAGGAGGGCCCCAGCATTTT. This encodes CASSVVGGPQHF.

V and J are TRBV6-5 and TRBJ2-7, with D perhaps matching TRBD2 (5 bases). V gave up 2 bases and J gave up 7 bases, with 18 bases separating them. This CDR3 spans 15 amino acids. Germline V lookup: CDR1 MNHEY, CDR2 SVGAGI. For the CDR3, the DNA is TGTGCCAGCAGTTACCGGGCGGACGGGTCGGGAGAGCAGTACTTC. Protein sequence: CASSYRADGSGEQYF.

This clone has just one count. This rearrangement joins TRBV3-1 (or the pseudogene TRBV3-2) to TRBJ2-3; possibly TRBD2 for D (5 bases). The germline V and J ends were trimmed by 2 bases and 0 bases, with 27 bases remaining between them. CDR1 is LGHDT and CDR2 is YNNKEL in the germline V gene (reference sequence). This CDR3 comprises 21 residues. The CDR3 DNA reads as TGTGCCAGCAGCCAAATTACCCCCAGCGGCCACACATCCGCTAGCACAGATACGCAGTATTTT. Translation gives CASSQITPSGHTSASTDTQYF.

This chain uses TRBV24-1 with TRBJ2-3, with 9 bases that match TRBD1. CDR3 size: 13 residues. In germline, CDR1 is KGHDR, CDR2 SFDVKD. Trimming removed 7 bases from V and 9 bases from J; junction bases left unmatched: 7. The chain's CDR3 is CATRGGTGGTQYF. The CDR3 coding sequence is TGTGCCACCAGGGGGGGCACAGGGGGCACGCAGTATTTT.

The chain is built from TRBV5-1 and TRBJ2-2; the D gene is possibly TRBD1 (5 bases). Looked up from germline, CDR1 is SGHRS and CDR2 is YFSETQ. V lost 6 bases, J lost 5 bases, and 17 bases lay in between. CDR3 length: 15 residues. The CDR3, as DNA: TGCGCCAGCACCCGACAGCTAGACCTTACCGGGGAGCTGTTTTTT. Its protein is CASTRQLDLTGELFF.

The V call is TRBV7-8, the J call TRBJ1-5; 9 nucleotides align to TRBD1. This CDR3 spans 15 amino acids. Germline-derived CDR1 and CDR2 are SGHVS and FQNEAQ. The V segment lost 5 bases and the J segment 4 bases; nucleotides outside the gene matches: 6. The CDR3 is CASSPRTGENQPQHF. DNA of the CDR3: TGTGCCAGCAGCCCAAGGACAGGGGAAAATCAGCCCCAGCATTTT.

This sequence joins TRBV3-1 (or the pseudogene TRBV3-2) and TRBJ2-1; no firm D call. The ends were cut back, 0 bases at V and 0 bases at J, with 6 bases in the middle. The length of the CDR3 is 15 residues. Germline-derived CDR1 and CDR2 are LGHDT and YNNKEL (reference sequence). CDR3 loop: CASSQDPSSYNEQFF. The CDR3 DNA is TGTGCCAGCAGCCAAGATCCCAGCTCCTACAATGAGCAGTTCTTC.

CDR3 sequence reads: CASSRRGRQTYEQYF. The CDR3, as DNA: TGTGCCAGCAGCAGGCGCGGGAGGCAGACCTACGAGCAGTACTTC. This sequence joins TRBV6-5 and TRBJ2-7; the match to TRBD2 covers 8 bases. Germline V gene data show CDR1 as MNHEY and CDR2 as SVGAGI. Germline trimming cut 6 bases from V and 2 bases from J; bases unmatched to any gene: 9. The length of the CDR3 is 15 residues.

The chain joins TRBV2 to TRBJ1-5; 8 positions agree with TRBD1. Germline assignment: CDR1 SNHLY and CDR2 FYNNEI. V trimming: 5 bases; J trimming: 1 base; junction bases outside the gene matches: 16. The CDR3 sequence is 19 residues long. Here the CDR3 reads CASSRFGQGVSVSNQPQHF. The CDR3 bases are TGTGCCAGCAGTCGATTTGGACAGGGAGTTTCGGTAAGCAATCAGCCCCAGCATTTT. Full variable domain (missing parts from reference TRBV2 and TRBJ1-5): EPEVTQTPSHQVTQMGQEVILRCVPISNHLYFYWYRQILGQKVEFLVSFYNNEISEKSEIFDDQFSVERPDGSNFTLKIRSTKLEDSAMYFCASSRFGQGVSVSNQPQHFGDGTRLSIL.

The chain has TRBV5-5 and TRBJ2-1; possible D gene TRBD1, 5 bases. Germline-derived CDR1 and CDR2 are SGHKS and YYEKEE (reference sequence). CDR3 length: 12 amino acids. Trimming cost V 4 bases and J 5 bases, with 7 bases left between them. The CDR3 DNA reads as TGTGCCAGCAGCCGGACAAACAATGAGCAGTTCTTC. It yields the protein CASSRTNNEQFF.

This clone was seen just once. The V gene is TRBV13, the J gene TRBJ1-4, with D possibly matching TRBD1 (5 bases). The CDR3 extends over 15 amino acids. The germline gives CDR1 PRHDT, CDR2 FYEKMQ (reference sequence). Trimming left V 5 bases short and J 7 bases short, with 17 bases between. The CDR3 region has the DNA TGTGCCAGCAGCCCCAGGCCAGGGCGCGGTGAAAAACTGTTTTTT. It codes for CASSPRPGRGEKLFF.

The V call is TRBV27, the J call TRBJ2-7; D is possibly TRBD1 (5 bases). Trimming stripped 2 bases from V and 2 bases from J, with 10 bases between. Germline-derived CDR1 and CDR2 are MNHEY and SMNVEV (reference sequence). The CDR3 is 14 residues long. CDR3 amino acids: CASSLQGGAYEQYF. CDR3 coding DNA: TGTGCCAGCAGTTTACAGGGTGGGGCCTACGAGCAGTACTTC.